A single T cell receptor beta chain is shown here with its context. Antigen specificity is unknown. Time point indicated: more than 5 months of natalizumab therapy. All PML patients were female, and all patients had earlier interferon beta. The CDR3 extends over 13 amino acids. Trimming took 3 bases from V and 6 from J, leaving 9 bases between them. CDR1 is SGDLS and CDR2 is YYNGEE in the germline V gene. The data derive from a study of multiple sclerosis patients with progressive multifocal leukoencephalopathy. Study findings and constraints: In most PML patients, TRB repertoires appeared less diverse by entropy. At PML onset, no shared TRBV or TRBJ gene usage was seen.

Spiked into each PCR were synthetic inline TR CDR3 controls of all V-J pairings. Some clones are missing from TCRdb's copy, which holds only in-frame ones; the method was immunoSEQ multiplex PCR. The table includes 25,000 to 35,000 clones, about 90% detected once. The origin of this receptor is a human donor with multiple sclerosis. V and J are TRBV9 and TRBJ2-2; D ambiguous. Sequenced here: PBMCs, sampled from a patient treated with natalizumab. This CDR3 reads CASSAYSPGELFF. The CDR3, as DNA: TGTGCCAGCAGCGCCTACAGTCCCGGGGAGCTGTTTTTT.